This T cell receptor (beta chain) was recorded in a study of blood T cell repertoires in COVID-19. Germline V gene data show CDR1 as ENHRY and CDR2 as SYGVKD. The junction had 6 bases not matched to a gene; V was cut back by 6 bases and J by 7 bases. The CDR3 runs to 14 residues. There are a few counts of this clone. Some clones are missing from TCRdb's copy, which holds only in-frame ones; the method was immunoSEQ multiplex PCR. This sample has 100,000 to 150,000 clones, with around 89% found just once. The clonotype comes from a man in his 60s with COVID-19, enrolled during active disease. The chain employs TRBV10-3 and TRBJ2-2; 9 nucleotides agree with TRBD1. Sample: peripheral blood. The CDR3 coding sequence is TGTGCCATCAGGCTACAGGGGGCGAGCGGGGAGCTGTTTTTT. Amino acids: CAIRLQGASGELFF.